This T cell receptor beta chain was recovered during a study of shared clonotypes between healthy human individuals. Splitting of each subset's genomic DNA was done evenly across several immunoSEQ plates. TCRdb keeps only in-frame clones here, not all; method: immunoSEQ multiplex PCR. The sample carries some 2.3 million clones, more than 85% recorded once. Study observations and caveats: Among several donors, approximately 5.4% of naive CD4 clonotypes were found in common.

Trimming pared 7 bases from V and 2 bases from J, leaving 5 bases between. CDR1 is MNHNS and CDR2 is SASEGT in the germline V gene. The CDR3 has 11 amino acids. Memory CD4+ cells were the fraction left after CD45RA+ naive selection. On this clone: Antigen: not known.

The material sequenced was naive CD4+ T cells from PBMCs. Noted subset: CD45RA+ positively selected. This receptor was identified in a man aged 18-30 years in good health. Some clones in this sample may be carry-over from other donors' samples. V and J are TRBV6-1 and TRBJ1-2; D uncertain. CDR3 loop: CASIRNYGYTF. The CDR3 DNA reads TGTGCCAGCATACGGAACTATGGCTACACCTTC.